This TCR beta chain was obtained from a study of cytomegalovirus exposure and HLA in healthy donors. The overall study: Roughly 85 million unique TCRs from HLA-typed donors were held in an early release of data. Across 350 to 500 genotyped donors, roughly 80% landed in the Caucasian-associated ancestry cluster.

For this clone: Its antigen is unknown.

CDR3 length equals 13 residues. Trimming shortened V by 2 bases and J by 2 bases, and 8 bases separated the two germline ends. The V gene's germline CDR1 is SGHRS and CDR2 YFSETQ. Whole-study results and caveats: Most subjects' HLA-A and HLA-B alleles were reportedly predicted from TCR beta sequences.

60 Vbeta and 13 Jbeta primers were used in PCR. Assay: immunoSEQ multiplex PCR; the TCRdb copy retains only in-frame clones and omits some. The table shows about 160,000 clones, with roughly four fifths occurring only once. The sample consisted of PBMCs. The sequence derives from a man aged 40-49 years in good health and CMV-seronegative. This chain connects TRBV5-1 to TRBJ2-7, with no clear D. The CDR3 DNA reads as TGCGCCAGCAGCTTTGGTACAGCCTACGAGCAGTACTTC. Its translation: CASSFGTAYEQYF.